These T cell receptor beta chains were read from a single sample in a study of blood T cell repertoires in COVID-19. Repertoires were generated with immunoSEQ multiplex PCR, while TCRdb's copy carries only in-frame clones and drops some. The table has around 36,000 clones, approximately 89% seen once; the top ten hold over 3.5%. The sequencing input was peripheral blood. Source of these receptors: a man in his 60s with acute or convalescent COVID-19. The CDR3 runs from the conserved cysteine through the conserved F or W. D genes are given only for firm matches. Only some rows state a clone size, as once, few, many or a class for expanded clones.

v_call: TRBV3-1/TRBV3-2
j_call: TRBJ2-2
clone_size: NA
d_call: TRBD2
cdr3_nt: TGTGCCAGCAGCCACACGGGACTAGCGTTCACCGGGGAGCTGTTTTTT
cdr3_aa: CASSHTGLAFTGELFF

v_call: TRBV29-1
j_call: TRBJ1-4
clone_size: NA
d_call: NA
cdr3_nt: TGCAGCGTTACTCAGGGTGGAGAAAAACTGTTTTTT
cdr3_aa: CSVTQGGEKLFF

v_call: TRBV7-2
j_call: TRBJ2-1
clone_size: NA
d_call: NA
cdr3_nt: TGTGCCAGCAGCTTAGGGAGACACAATGAGCAGTTCTTC
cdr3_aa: CASSLGRHNEQFF

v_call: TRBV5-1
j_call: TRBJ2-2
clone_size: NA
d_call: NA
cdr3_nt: TGCGCCAGCCGGGACAAGGACACCGGGGAGCTGTTTTTT
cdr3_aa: CASRDKDTGELFF

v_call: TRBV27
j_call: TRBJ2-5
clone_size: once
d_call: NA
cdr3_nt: TGTGCCAGCGGAGAGGAGACCCAGTACTTC
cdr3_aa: CASGEETQYF

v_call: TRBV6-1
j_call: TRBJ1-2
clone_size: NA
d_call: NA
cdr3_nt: TGTGCCAGCAGTGAATACAGCCTTAACTATGGCTACACCTTC
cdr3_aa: CASSEYSLNYGYTF

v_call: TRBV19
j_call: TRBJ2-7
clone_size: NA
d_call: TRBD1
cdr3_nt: TGTGCCAGTAGCCTGGGACAGGGATCCTACGAGCAGTACTTC
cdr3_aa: CASSLGQGSYEQYF

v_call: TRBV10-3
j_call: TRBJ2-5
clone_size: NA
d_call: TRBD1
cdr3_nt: TGTGCCATCAGTAGGACAGGGTCTCAAGAGACCCAGTACTTC
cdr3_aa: CAISRTGSQETQYF

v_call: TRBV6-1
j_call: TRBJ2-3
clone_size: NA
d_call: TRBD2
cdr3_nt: TGTGCCAGCAGCCGAGCGGGGGATACGCAGTATTTT
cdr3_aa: CASSRAGDTQYF

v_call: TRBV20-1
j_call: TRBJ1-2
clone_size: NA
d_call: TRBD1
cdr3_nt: TGCAGTGCTAGTTTTGTGAGCCTAGAGGGACAGGCTGACTATGGCTACACCTTC
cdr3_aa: CSASFVSLEGQADYGYTF

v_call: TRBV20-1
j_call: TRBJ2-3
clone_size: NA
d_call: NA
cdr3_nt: TGCAGTGCTAGTAAGGGGGCAGATACGCAGTATTTT
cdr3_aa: CSASKGADTQYF

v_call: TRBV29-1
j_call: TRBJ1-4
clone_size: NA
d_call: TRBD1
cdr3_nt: TGCAGCGCCCACGCTGACAGGGGCGGAAAACTGTTTTTT
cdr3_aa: CSAHADRGGKLFF

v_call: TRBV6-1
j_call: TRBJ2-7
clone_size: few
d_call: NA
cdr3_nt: TGTGCCAGCAGTGAAGGGGGCAGATACGAGCAGTACTTC
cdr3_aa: CASSEGGRYEQYF

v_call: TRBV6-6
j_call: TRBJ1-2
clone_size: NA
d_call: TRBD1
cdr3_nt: TGTGCCAGCAAGATGACAGGGCCGGATTTTTTCACCTTC
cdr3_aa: CASKMTGPDFFTF

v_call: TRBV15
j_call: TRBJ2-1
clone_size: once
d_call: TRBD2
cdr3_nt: TGTGCCACCAGCAGGGTGACTAGCGGGAACCACAATGAGCAGTTCTTC
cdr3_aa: CATSRVTSGNHNEQFF

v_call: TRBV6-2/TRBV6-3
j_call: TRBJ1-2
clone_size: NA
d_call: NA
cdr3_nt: TGTGCCAGCAGCTCCCCCTTACAGGGCCGCTATGGCTACACCTTC
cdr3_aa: CASSSPLQGRYGYTF

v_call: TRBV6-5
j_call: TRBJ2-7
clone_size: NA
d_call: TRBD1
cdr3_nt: TGTGCCAGCCCTCCTGACAGGGGGACCTACGAGCAGTACTTC
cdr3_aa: CASPPDRGTYEQYF

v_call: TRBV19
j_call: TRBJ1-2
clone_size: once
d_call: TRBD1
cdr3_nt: TGTGCCAGTAGTAACCGGGACAGGGGCCGACATGGCTACACCTTC
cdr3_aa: CASSNRDRGRHGYTF

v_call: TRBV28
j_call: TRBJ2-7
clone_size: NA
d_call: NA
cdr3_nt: TGTGCCAGCAATCCAGGGGTGAGGACCTACGAGCAGTACTTC
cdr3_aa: CASNPGVRTYEQYF

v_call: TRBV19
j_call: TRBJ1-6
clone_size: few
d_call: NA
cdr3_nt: TGTGCCAGTAGTATCCGGCCGGGAGATTCACCCCTCCACTTT
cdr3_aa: CASSIRPGDSPLHF

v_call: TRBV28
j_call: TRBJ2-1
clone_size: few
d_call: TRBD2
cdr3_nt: TGTGCCAGCAGCCCAGGAGATTGGATGCGGGAGGGCCGGCACAATGAGCAGTTCTTC
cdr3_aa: CASSPGDWMREGRHNEQFF

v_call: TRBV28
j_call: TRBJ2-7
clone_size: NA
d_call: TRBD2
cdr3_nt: TGTGCCAGCAGCCCGAGGGGACTAGCGGGAGCCTACGAGCAGTACTTC
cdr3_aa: CASSPRGLAGAYEQYF

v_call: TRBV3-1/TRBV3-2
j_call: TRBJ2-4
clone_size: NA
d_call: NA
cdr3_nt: TGTGCCAGCAGCCCCGGAGGAGGGGTCGGCATTCAGTACTTC
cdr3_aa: CASSPGGGVGIQYF

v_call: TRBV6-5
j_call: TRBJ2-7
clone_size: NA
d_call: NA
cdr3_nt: TGTGCCAGCAGCGGTCAGGCCGGCTACGAGCAGTACTTC
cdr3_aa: CASSGQAGYEQYF

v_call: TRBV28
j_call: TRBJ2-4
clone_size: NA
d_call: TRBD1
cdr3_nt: TGTGCCAGCAGCAGGGGGCAAAACATTCAGTACTTC
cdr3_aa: CASSRGQNIQYF

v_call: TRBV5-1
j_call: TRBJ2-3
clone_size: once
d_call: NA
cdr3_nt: TGCGCCAGCAGTACGAGGGCAGATACGCAGTATTTT
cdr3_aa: CASSTRADTQYF

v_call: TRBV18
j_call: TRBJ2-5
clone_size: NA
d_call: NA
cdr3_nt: TGTGCCAGCTCCACCTTCACAGGCCAAGAGACCCAGTACTTC
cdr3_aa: CASSTFTGQETQYF

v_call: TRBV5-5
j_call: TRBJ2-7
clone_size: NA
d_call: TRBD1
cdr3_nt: TGTGCCAGCAGCTCCCAGGGGGCGGGGGAGCAGTACTTC
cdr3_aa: CASSSQGAGEQYF

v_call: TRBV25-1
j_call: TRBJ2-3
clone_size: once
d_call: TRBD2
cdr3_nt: TGTGCCACGGGGGGACTAGCGTTAGGAGATACGCAGTATTTT
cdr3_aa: CATGGLALGDTQYF

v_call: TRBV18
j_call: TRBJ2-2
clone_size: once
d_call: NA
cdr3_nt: TGTGCCAGCTCACCCTATTTGGTCCGAACTCGGGGCGGGGAGCTGTTTTTT
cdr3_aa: CASSPYLVRTRGGELFF

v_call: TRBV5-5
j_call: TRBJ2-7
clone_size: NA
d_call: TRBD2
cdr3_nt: TGTGCCAGCAGCTGGGCGGGCGGGAGTGGCGAGCAGTACTTC
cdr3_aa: CASSWAGGSGEQYF

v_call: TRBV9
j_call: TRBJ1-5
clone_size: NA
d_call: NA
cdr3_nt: TGTGCCAGCAGCGTAGGAGGGTCCCCGGGTCAGCCCCAGCATTTT
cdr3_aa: CASSVGGSPGQPQHF

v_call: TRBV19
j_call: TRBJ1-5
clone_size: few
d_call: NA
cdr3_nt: TGTGCCAGTACCTTAGCCCGGGGAAATCAGCCCCAGCATTTT
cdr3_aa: CASTLARGNQPQHF

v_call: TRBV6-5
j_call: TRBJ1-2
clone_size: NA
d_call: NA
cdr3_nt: TGTGCCAGCAGTTACTCGGCAGGGAGGAGCTACACCTTC
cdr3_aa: CASSYSAGRSYTF

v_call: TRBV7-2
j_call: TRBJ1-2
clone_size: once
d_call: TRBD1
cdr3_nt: TGTGCCAGCAGCTTCCGGGACAGGGCTAGGGGCTACACCTTC
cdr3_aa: CASSFRDRARGYTF

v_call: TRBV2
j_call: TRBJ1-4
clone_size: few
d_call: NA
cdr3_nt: TGTGCCAGCCATTATAGCAGACAGCGGGATCCGACTAATGAAAAACTGTTTTTT
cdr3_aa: CASHYSRQRDPTNEKLFF

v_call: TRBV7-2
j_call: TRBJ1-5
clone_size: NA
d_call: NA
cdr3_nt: TGTGCCAGCAGCCCAAGATGGGGAGGAGATCAGCCCCAGCATTTT
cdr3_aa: CASSPRWGGDQPQHF

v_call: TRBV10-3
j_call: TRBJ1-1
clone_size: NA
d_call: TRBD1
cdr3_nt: TGTGCCATCAGATCGGGACAGCAGAACACTGAAGCTTTCTTT
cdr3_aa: CAIRSGQQNTEAFF

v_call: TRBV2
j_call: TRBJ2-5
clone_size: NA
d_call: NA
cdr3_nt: TGTGCCAGCAGTGAATTGGGGGGGCCGGGCGAGGAGACCCAGTACTTC
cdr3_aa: CASSELGGPGEETQYF

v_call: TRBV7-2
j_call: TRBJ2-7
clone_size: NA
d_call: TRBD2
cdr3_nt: TGTGCCAGCAGCCTCACTCAAGCGGGAAACCACGAGCAGTACTTC
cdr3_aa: CASSLTQAGNHEQYF

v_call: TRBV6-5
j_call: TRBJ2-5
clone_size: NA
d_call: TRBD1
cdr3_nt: TGTGCCAGCCGGGACAGGGATCAAGAGACCCAGTACTTC
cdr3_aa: CASRDRDQETQYF

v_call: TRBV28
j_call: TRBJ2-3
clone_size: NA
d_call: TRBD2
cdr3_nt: TGTGCCAGCAGTTCCGGGGGGAGCACAGATACGCAGTATTTT
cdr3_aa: CASSSGGSTDTQYF

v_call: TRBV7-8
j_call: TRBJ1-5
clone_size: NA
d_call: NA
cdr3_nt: TGTGCCAGCAGCTTAGTTTCCCAGGGGAGTGGGCCCCAGCATTTT
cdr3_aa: CASSLVSQGSGPQHF

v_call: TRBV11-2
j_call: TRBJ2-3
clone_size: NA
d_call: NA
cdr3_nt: TGTGCCAGCAGCCTACCATTCAGGACAGATACGCAGTATTTT
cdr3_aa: CASSLPFRTDTQYF

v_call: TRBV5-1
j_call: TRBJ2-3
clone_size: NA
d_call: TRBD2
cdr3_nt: TGCGCCAGCAGCTTTGGCGGCGGGAGGGCCACAGATACGCAGTATTTT
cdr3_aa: CASSFGGGRATDTQYF

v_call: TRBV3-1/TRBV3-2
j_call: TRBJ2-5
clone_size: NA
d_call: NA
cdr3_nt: TGTGCCAGCAGCCCTGAGGTGCCGGGGACCCAGTACTTC
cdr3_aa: CASSPEVPGTQYF

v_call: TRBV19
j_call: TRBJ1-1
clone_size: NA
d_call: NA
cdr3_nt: TGTGCCAGTAGTATGTCCCAGGTGGGAGGGAACACTGAAGCTTTCTTT
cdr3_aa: CASSMSQVGGNTEAFF

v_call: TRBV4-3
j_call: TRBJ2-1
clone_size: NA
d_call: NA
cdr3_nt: TGCGCCAGCAGCCAAGTGGGCAGCTCCTACAATGAGCAGTTCTTC
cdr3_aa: CASSQVGSSYNEQFF

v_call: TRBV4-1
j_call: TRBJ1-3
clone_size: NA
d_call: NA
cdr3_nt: TGCGCCAGCAGCCAAGGTTACGGGGGTCGAAACACCATATATTTT
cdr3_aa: CASSQGYGGRNTIYF

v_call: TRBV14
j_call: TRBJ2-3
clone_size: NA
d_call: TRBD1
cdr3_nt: TGTGCCAGCAGCCAAGATTTCGGGGACAGTCTCCCAGATACGCAGTATTTT
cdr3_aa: CASSQDFGDSLPDTQYF

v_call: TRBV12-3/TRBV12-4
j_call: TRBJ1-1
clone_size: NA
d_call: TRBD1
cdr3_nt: TGTGCCAGCAGACCAGGGGGTGGTGAAGCTTTCTTT
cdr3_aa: CASRPGGGEAFF

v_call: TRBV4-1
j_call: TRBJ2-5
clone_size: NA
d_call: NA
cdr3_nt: TGCGCCAGCAGCCAAGTAGTCCTCTCTGGGGCCCAAGAGACCCAGTACTTC
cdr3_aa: CASSQVVLSGAQETQYF

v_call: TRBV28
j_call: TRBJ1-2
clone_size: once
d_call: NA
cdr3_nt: TGTGCCAGCAGCCTACGCAACTATCTCTATGGCTACACCTTC
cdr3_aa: CASSLRNYLYGYTF

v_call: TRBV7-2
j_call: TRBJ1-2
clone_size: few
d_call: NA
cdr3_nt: TGTGCCAGCAGCTTAGGCGGCTACTATGGCTACACCTTC
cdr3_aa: CASSLGGYYGYTF